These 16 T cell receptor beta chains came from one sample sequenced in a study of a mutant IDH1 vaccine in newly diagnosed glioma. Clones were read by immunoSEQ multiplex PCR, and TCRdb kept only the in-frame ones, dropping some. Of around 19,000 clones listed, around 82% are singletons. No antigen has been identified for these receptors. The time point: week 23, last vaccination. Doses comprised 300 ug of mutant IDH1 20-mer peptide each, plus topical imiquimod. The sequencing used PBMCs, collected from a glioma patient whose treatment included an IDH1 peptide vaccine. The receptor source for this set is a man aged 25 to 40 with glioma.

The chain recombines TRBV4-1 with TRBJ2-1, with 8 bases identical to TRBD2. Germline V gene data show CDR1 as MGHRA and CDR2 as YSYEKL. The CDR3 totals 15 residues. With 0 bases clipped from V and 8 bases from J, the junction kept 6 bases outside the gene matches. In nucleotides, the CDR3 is TGCGCCAGCAGCCAAGAGACTAGCGTCTCGTATGAGCAGTTCTTC. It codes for CASSQETSVSYEQFF.

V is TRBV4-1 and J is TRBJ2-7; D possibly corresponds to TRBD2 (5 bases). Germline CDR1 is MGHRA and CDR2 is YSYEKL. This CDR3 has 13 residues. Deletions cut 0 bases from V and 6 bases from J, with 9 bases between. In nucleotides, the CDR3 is TGCGCCAGCAGCCAAGACACGGGATCCGAGCAGTACTTC. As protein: CASSQDTGSEQYF.

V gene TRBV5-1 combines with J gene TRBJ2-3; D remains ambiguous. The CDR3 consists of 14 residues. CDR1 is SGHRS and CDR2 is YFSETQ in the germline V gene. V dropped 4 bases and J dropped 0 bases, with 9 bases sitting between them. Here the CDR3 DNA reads TGCGCCAGCAGCCTTAGACCTAGCACAGATACGCAGTATTTT. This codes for CASSLRPSTDTQYF.

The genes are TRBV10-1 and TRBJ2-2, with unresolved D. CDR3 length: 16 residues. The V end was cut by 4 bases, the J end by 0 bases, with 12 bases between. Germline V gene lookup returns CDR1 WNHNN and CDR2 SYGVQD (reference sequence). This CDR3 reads CASSGLWSSNTGELFF. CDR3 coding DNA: TGCGCCAGCAGTGGCCTTTGGAGCTCGAACACCGGGGAGCTGTTTTTT.

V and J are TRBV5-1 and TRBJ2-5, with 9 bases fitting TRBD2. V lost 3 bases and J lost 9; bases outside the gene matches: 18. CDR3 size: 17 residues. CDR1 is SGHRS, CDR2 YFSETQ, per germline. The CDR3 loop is CASSSLKREEQRGPQYF. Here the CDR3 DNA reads TGCGCCAGCAGCTCATTAAAGCGGGAGGAACAAAGAGGCCCCCAGTACTTC. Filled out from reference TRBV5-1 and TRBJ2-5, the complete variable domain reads KAGVTQTPRYLIKTRGQQVTLSCSPISGHRSVSWYQQTPGQGLQFLFEYFSETQRNKGNFPGRFSGRQFSNSRSEMNVSTLELGDSALYLCASSSLKREEQRGPQYFGPGTRLLVL.

CDR3: CASSLGGPLHF. In DNA form, the CDR3 reads TGTGCCAGCAGCTTAGGGGGACCCCTCCACTTT. V gene TRBV5-4 combines with J gene TRBJ1-6, with D perhaps matching TRBD1 (6 bases). This CDR3 spans 11 amino acids. Deletions cut 2 bases from V and 12 bases from J, with 6 bases between. In germline, CDR1 is SGHNT, CDR2 YYREEE (reference sequence).

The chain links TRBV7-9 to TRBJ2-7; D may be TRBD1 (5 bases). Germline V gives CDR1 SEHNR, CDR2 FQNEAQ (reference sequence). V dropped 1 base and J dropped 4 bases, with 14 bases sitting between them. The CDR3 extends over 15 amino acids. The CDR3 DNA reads TGTGCCAGCAGCTTAGAGACAGTCTCGATATACGAGCAGTACTTC. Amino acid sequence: CASSLETVSIYEQYF.

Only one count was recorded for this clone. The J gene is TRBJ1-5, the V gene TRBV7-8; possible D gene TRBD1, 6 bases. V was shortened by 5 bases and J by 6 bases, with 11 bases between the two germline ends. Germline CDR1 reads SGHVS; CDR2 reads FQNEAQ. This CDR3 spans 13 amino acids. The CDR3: CASSGTKIQPQHF. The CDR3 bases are TGTGCCAGCAGCGGGACAAAAATTCAGCCCCAGCATTTT.

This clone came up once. The CDR3 coding sequence is TGTGCCAGCAGCACCCTCCTCGTGCCTGGCTACACCTTC. This gives the protein CASSTLLVPGYTF. V usage is TRBV9 and J usage is TRBJ1-2; D gene ambiguous. The germline V gene encodes CDR1 SGDLS and CDR2 YYNGEE. Trimming cost V 4 bases and J 7 bases, with 14 bases left between them. The CDR3 sequence is 13 residues long.

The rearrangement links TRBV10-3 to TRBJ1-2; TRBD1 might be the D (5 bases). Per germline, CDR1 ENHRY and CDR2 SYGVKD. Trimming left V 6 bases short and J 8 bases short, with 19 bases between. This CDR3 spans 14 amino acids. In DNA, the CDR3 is TGTGCCATCAGGGGGTCGGGGGTTGTTGAGGGCTACACCTTC. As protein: CAIRGSGVVEGYTF.

The CDR3 coding sequence is TGTGCCAGCAGCTTAGGGACAGGAAAAGACGCCCGTGAAGCTTTCTTT. This sequence encodes CASSLGTGKDAREAFF. J is TRBJ1-1 and V is TRBV7-2; 7 bases line up with TRBD1. V shed 1 base, J shed 7 bases, and the junction held 12 bases outside the gene matches. Per germline, CDR1 SGHTA and CDR2 FQGNSA. This CDR3 is 16 amino acids long.

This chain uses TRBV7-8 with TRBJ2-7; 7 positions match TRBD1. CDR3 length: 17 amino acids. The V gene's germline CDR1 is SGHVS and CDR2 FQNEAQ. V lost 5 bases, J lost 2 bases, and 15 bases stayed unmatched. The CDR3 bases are TGTGCCAGCAGCCAAAATCCGGGACAGATCGATACCTACGAGCAGTACTTC. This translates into CASSQNPGQIDTYEQYF.

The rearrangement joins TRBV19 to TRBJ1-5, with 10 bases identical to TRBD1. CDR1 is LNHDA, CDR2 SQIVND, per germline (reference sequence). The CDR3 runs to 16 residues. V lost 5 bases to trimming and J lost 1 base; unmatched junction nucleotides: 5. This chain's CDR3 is CASSPGQGRSNQPQHF. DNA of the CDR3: TGTGCCAGTAGTCCGGGACAGGGGCGAAGCAATCAGCCCCAGCATTTT.

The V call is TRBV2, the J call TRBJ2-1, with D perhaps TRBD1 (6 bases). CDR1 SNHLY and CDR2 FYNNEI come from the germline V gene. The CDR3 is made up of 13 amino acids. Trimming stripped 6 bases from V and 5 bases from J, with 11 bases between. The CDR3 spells CASRGTFHNEQFF. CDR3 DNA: TGTGCCAGCAGGGGGACATTTCACAATGAGCAGTTCTTC.

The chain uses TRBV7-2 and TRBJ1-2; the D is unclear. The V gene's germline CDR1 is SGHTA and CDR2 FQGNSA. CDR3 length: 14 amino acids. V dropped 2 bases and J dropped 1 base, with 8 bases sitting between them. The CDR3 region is CASSLSWVNYGYTF. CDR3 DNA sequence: TGTGCCAGCAGCTTATCGTGGGTTAACTATGGCTACACCTTC.

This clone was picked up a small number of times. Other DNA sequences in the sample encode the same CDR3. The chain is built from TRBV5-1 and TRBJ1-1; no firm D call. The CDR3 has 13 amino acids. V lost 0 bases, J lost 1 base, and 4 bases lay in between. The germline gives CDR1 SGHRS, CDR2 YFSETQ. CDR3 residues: CASSLAPNTEAFF. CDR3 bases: TGCGCCAGCAGCTTGGCACCGAACACTGAAGCTTTCTTT.